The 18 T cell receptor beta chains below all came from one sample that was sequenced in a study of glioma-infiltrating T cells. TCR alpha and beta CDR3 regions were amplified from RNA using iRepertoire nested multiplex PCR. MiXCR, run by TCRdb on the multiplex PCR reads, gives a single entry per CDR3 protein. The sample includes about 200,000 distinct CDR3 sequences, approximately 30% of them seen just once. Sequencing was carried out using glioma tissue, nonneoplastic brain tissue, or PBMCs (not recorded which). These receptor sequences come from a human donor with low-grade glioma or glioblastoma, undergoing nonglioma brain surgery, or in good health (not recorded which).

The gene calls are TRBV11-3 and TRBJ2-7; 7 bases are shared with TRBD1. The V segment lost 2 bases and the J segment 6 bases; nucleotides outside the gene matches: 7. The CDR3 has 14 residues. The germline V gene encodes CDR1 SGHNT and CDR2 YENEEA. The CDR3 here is CASSLQQGKSEQYF. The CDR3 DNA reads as TGTGCCAGCAGCTTACAACAGGGGAAGAGCGAGCAGTACTTC.

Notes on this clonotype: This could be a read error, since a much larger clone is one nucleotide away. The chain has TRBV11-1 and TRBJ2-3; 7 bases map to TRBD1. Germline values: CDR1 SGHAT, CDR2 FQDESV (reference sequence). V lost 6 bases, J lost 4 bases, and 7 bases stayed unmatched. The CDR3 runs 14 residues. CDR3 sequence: CASRLSTGADTQYF. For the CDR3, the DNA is TGTGCCAGCAGATTATCTACAGGGGCAGATACGCAGTATTTT.

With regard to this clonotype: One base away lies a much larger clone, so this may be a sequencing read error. CDR3 sequence reads: CASSEYRGGRDEQYF. The CDR3 coding sequence is TGTGCCAGCAGCGAATACAGGGGGGGGAGGGACGAGCAGTACTTC. The rearrangement joins TRBV7-8 to TRBJ2-7; D perhaps matches TRBD1 (8 bases). This CDR3 contains 15 residues. With 5 bases removed from V and 5 bases from J, the gap between germline ends came to 19 bases. Germline CDR1 reads SGHVS; CDR2 reads FQNEAQ.

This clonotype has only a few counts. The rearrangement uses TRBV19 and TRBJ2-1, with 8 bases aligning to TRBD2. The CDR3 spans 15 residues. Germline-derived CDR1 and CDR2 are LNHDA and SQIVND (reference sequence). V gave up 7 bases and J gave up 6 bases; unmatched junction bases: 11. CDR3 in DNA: TGTGCCAGTAATACCGGGACTAGGTGGTCCAATGAGCAGTTCTTC. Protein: CASNTGTRWSNEQFF.

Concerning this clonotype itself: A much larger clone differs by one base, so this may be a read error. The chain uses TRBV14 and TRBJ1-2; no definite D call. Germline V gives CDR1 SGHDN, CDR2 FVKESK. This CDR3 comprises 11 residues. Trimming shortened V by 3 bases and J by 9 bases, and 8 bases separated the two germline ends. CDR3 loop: CASSQRNRYTF. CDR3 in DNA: TGTGCCAGCAGCCAGCGAAATCGCTACACCTTC.

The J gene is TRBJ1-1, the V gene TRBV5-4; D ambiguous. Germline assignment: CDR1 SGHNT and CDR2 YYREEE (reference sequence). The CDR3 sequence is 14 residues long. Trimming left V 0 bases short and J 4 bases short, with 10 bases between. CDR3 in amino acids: CASSLGWGTTEAFF. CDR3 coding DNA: TGTGCCAGCAGCTTGGGCTGGGGTACCACTGAAGCTTTCTTT.

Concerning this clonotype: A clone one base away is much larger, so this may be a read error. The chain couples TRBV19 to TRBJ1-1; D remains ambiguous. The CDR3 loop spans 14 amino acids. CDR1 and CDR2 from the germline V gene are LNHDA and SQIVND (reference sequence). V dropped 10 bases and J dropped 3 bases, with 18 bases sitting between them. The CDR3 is CATTAMRMDTEAFF. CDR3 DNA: TGTGCCACCACGGCGATGCGGATGGACACTGAAGCTTTCTTT.

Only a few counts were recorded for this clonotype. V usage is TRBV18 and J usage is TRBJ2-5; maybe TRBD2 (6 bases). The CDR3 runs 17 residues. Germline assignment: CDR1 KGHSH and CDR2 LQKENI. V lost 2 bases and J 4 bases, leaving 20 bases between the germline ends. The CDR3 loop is CASSPFPPGGSLETQYF. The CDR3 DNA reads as TGTGCCAGCTCACCATTTCCTCCTGGAGGGAGCTTAGAGACCCAGTACTTC.

The CDR3: CASSLEKGDTIYF. CDR3 nucleotide sequence: TGTGCCAGCAGCTTAGAGAAGGGAGACACCATATATTTT. The chain joins TRBV7-2 to TRBJ1-3; D not certain. CDR3 length: 13 residues. V was shortened by 1 base and J by 8 bases, with 9 bases between the two germline ends. Germline V CDR1 and CDR2: SGHTA, FQGNSA.

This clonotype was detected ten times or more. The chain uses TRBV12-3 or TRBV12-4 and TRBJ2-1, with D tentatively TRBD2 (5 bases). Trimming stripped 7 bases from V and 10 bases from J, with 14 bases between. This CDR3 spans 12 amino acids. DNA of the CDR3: TGTGCCAGCACCCTAGCTAACTCGGAGCAGTTCTTC. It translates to CASTLANSEQFF.

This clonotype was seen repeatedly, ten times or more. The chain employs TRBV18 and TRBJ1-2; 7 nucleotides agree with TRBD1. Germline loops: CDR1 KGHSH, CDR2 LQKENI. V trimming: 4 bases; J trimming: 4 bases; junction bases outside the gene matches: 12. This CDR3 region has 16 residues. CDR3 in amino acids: CASSQTTTGESYGYTF. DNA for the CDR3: TGTGCCAGCTCACAAACCACTACAGGGGAGAGCTATGGCTACACCTTC.

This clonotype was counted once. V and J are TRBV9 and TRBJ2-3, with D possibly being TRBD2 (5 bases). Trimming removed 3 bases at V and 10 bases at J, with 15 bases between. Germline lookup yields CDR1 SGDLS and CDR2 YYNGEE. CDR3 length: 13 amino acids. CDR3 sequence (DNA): TGTGCCAGCAGCGCCCTGACTACCGGATCGCAGTATTTT. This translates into CASSALTTGSQYF.

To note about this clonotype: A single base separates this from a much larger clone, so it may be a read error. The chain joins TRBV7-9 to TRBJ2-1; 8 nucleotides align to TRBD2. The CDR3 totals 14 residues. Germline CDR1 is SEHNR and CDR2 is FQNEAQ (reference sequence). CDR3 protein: CASSLQAGANEQLF. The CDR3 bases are TGTGCCAGCAGCTTACAAGCGGGAGCTAATGAGCAGCTCTTC.

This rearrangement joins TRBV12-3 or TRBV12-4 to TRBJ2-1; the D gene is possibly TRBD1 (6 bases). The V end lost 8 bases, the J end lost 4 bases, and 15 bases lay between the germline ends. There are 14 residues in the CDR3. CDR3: CASPPTGRYNEQFF. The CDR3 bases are TGTGCCAGCCCACCCACAGGGAGATACAATGAGCAGTTCTTC.

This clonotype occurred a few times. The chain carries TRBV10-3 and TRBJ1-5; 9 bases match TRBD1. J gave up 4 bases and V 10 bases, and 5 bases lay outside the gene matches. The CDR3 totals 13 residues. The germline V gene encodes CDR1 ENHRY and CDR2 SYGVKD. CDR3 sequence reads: CATKTGGNQPQHF. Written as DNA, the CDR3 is TGTGCCACCAAGACAGGGGGGAATCAGCCCCAGCATTTT.

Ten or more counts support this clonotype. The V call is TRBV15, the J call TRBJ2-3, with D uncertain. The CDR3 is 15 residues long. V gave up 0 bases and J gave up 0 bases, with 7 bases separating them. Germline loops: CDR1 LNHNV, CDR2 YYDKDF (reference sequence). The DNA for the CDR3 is TGTGCCACCAGCAGAGATCGGCACAGCACAGATACGCAGTATTTT. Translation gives CATSRDRHSTDTQYF.

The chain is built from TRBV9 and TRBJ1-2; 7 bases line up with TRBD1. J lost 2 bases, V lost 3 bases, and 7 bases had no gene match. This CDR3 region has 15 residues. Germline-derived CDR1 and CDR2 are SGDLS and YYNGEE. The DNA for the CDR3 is TGTGCCAGCAGCGCAACTCTACAGGGGAACTATGGCTACACCTTC. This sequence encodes CASSATLQGNYGYTF.

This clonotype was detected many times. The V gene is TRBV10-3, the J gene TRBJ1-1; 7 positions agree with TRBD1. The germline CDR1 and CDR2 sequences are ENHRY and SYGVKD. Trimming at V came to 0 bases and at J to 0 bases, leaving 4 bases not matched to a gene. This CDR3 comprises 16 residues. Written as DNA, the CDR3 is TGTGCCATCAGTGAGTCGACAAGGGGGCTGAACACTGAAGCTTTCTTT. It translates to CAISESTRGLNTEAFF.